The 31 T cell receptor beta chains below were found in one sample sequenced in a study of T and B cells in COVID-19 patients (dated by TCRdb to 2018 to 2021). Instrument on record: Illumina MiSeq. Multiplex PCR with BIOMED2 TRB-A/B primer pools was used to amplify TRB rearrangements. The raw public reads went through TCRdb reprocessing: fastp at Q25, MiXCR clone calling, in-frame beta chains kept. Rows with a matching CDR3 protein are joined into one entry that keeps the most common DNA and genes. This sample is represented by thousands of distinct CDR3 sequences; about 26% of them were singletons. The ten largest make up around 6.4% of the sample. Genomic DNA extracted from blood was used in amounts of 250-500 ng for amplification of TRB repertoires. Sequencing input: blood. The origin of the receptors is a human donor who had recovered from COVID-19.

This clonotype is medium-sized. This sequence joins TRBV12-3 or TRBV12-4 and TRBJ2-6; possibly TRBD1 for D (5 bases). The CDR3 sequence is 17 residues long. The V end lost 7 bases, the J end lost 0 bases, and 16 bases lay between the germline ends. CDR3 residues: CASTTGHSASGANVLTF. CDR3 nucleotides: TGTGCCAGCACTACAGGTCATTCTGCCTCTGGGGCCAACGTCCTGACTTTC.

V usage is TRBV11-1 and J usage is TRBJ2-7, with D perhaps TRBD1 (5 bases). Trimming removed 5 bases at V and 0 bases at J, with 14 bases between. CDR1 SGHAT and CDR2 FQDESV come from the germline V gene (reference sequence). The CDR3 contains 15 residues. CDR3 protein: CASSGAALSSYEQYF. The CDR3 DNA is TGTGCCAGCAGCGGGGCAGCCCTGAGCTCCTACGAGCAGTACTTC. Together with reference TRBV11-1 and TRBJ2-7, the CDR3 gives the full variable domain: EAEVAQSPRYKITEKSQAVAFWCDPISGHATLYWYRQILGQGPELLVQFQDESVVDDSQLPKDRFSAERLKGVDSTLKIQPAELGDSAMYLCASSGAALSSYEQYFGPGTRLTVT.

This clonotype is categorized as medium-sized. The CDR3 DNA follows: TGTGCCAGTAGGAAGGATCTTACGGGGAATTCACCCCTCCACTTT. Translating it yields CASRKDLTGNSPLHF. The rearrangement joins TRBV19 to TRBJ1-6; D gene uncertain. Between the trimmed V and J ends, which lost 6 bases and 7 bases, there was a span of 16 bases. The CDR3 is 15 residues long. The V gene's germline CDR1 is LNHDA and CDR2 SQIVND (reference sequence).

The J gene is TRBJ2-7, the V gene TRBV7-9, with D possibly TRBD2 on 7 matching bases. The length of the CDR3 is 17 residues. Deletions cut 1 base from V and 0 bases from J, with 16 bases between. Germline assignment: CDR1 SEHNR and CDR2 FQNEAQ (reference sequence). This CDR3 is CASSLDRVRGGSYEQYF. In DNA form, the CDR3 reads TGTGCCAGCAGCTTAGACAGGGTTAGGGGGGGCTCCTACGAGCAGTACTTC.

In its sample, this clonotype was seen a few times. This chain links TRBV10-3 with TRBJ1-2; D is unclear. The germline V and J ends were trimmed by 2 bases and 5 bases, with 9 bases remaining between them. The CDR3 extends over 13 amino acids. In germline, CDR1 is ENHRY, CDR2 SYGVKD. CDR3 DNA: TGTGCCATCAGTGAGATTTTGGGGTATGGCTACACCTTC. Protein product: CAISEILGYGYTF.

The chain is built from TRBV12-5 and TRBJ2-3, with 10 nucleotides matching TRBD1. This CDR3 contains 18 residues. Germline V CDR1 and CDR2: LGHNT, FRNRAP. Trimming took 3 bases from V and 4 from J; bases not matched to a gene: 13. This chain's CDR3 is CASGFSKTGTGEADTQYF. CDR3 DNA sequence: TGTGCTAGTGGTTTTTCTAAGACCGGGACAGGGGAGGCAGATACGCAGTATTTT.

By frequency in the sample, this clonotype is medium-sized. One junction end does not reproduce the germline sequence, and a read error may be involved. The CDR3 loop is CASSPLGAYVSF. The DNA for the CDR3 is TGTGCCAGCAGTCCCTTGGGGGCCTACGTCAGCTTC. The chain uses TRBV6-2 or TRBV6-3 and TRBJ2-1; D is possibly TRBD1 (6 bases). This CDR3 region has 12 residues. Germline V lookup: CDR1 MNHEY, CDR2 SVGEGT.

This clonotype is deemed medium-sized (0.01 to 0.1%). The chain uses TRBV10-3 and TRBJ2-1, with a possible D match to TRBD1 (6 bases). Trimming took 3 bases from V and 2 from J, leaving 8 bases between them. In germline, CDR1 is ENHRY, CDR2 SYGVKD. This CDR3 has 14 residues. CDR3 sequence: CAISDTGPYNEQFF. The CDR3 DNA is TGTGCCATCAGTGACACAGGGCCCTACAATGAGCAGTTCTTC.

By share of the sample, this clonotype is medium-sized. CDR3 sequence: CASNPSVAKNIQYF. CDR3 in DNA: TGTGCCAGTAACCCTTCGGTAGCCAAAAACATTCAGTACTTC. The chain couples TRBV19 to TRBJ2-4; D call uncertain. The CDR3 runs to 14 residues. CDR1 is LNHDA and CDR2 is SQIVND in the germline V gene (reference sequence). V was pared by 7 bases and J by 0 bases, with 10 bases between.

This CDR3 reads CASSPSRGMQDQPQHF. The CDR3 nucleotides are TGTGCCAGCTCACCCTCGAGGGGAATGCAGGATCAGCCCCAGCATTTT. The chain joins TRBV18 to TRBJ1-5, with D possibly being TRBD1 (5 bases). The CDR3 contains 16 residues. V was cut by 3 bases and J by 5 bases, with 17 bases left in between. Germline V lookup: CDR1 KGHSH, CDR2 LQKENI.

This chain joins TRBV28 and TRBJ2-1, with 10 bases identical to TRBD2. The V gene's germline CDR1 is MDHEN and CDR2 SYDVKM. The CDR3 sequence is 16 residues long. V was pared by 5 bases and J by 7 bases, with 11 bases of the junction left unmatched. The CDR3 reads CASSPPAGGPLNEQFF. The CDR3 nucleotides read TGTGCCAGCAGTCCCCCAGCGGGAGGGCCGCTGAATGAGCAGTTCTTC.

This clonotype qualifies as medium-sized (0.01 to 0.1%). The chain combines TRBV11-1 with TRBJ2-7, with 8 bases matching TRBD1. After removal of 6 bases from V and 3 bases from J, the junction contained 7 bases not matched to a gene. This CDR3 region has 14 residues. Germline-derived CDR1 and CDR2 are SGHAT and FQDESV (reference sequence). CDR3 sequence reads: CASSRQGANYEQYF. The CDR3 DNA follows: TGTGCCAGCAGTCGGCAGGGGGCTAACTACGAGCAGTACTTC.

This clonotype has a count of ten or more. This chain links TRBV7-6 with TRBJ2-1; TRBD2 matches at 11 bases. Unmatched junction bases numbered 10, after V lost 2 bases and J lost 7 bases. Per germline, CDR1 SGHVS and CDR2 FNYEAQ. The CDR3 has 17 amino acids. The CDR3 loop is CASSLWVAGGPINEQFF. As DNA, the CDR3 is TGTGCCAGCAGCTTATGGGTAGCGGGGGGGCCAATAAATGAGCAGTTCTTC.

The rearrangement uses TRBV20-1 and TRBJ1-6; possible D gene TRBD1, 6 bases. CDR1 and CDR2 from the germline V gene are DFQATT and SNEGSKA (reference sequence). V lost 4 bases and J 10 bases, leaving 11 bases between the germline ends. This CDR3 region has 12 residues. CDR3 sequence (DNA): TGCAGTGCTACAGGGGTTCAATCACCCCTCCACTTT. Amino acids: CSATGVQSPLHF.

By share, this clonotype ranks as medium-sized. The gene calls are TRBV6-2 or TRBV6-3 and TRBJ2-3; 7 positions agree with TRBD2. Germline CDR1 reads MNHEY; CDR2 reads SVGEGT. V trimming: 6 bases; J trimming: 2 bases; junction bases outside the gene matches: 8. The CDR3 spans 15 residues. DNA of the CDR3: TGTGCCAGCAGAAACACGGCGGGGGTCACAGATACGCAGTATTTT. This codes for CASRNTAGVTDTQYF.

This clonotype is labeled medium-sized (0.01 to 0.1%). The genes are TRBV5-4 and TRBJ2-5; D call uncertain. Looked up from germline, CDR1 is SGHNT and CDR2 is YYREEE (reference sequence). V lost 5 bases to trimming and J lost 2 bases, with 10 bases between them. The CDR3 extends over 13 amino acids. This CDR3 reads CASRRPDQETQYF. CDR3 DNA: TGTGCCAGCAGAAGGCCCGATCAAGAGACCCAGTACTTC.

By share, this clonotype counts as medium-sized. The gene calls are TRBV19 and TRBJ2-1; a possible D gene is TRBD1 (6 bases). Germline CDR1 is LNHDA and CDR2 is SQIVND (reference sequence). The CDR3 has 17 amino acids. The V end was cut by 7 bases, the J end by 3 bases, with 22 bases between. CDR3 sequence: CASTASGMGANYNEQFF. DNA of the CDR3: TGTGCCAGTACCGCCTCCGGTATGGGGGCGAACTACAATGAGCAGTTCTTC.

This clonotype has a handful of counts. The CDR3 loop is CASKDRSSYEQYF. CDR3 sequence (DNA): TGTGCCAGTAAAGACAGGAGCTCCTACGAGCAGTACTTC. This rearrangement joins TRBV19 to TRBJ2-7, with a possible D match to TRBD1 (6 bases). V lost 7 bases and J lost 0, with 10 bases in between. CDR1 and CDR2 from the germline V gene are LNHDA and SQIVND (reference sequence). The length of the CDR3 is 13 residues.

The chain links TRBV7-2 to TRBJ1-4; D may be TRBD1 (5 bases). From germline, CDR1 is SGHTA and CDR2 FQGNSA. The CDR3 is made up of 14 amino acids. V lost 10 bases and J lost 0, with 12 bases in between. The CDR3 loop is CAITGPTTNEKLFF. The CDR3 DNA is TGTGCCATCACAGGTCCTACAACTAATGAAAAACTGTTTTTT.

In its sample, this clonotype is medium-sized. The J gene is TRBJ2-7, the V gene TRBV29-1; D may match TRBD1 or TRBD2 (6 bases each). Between the trimmed V and J ends, which lost 5 bases and 1 base, there was a span of 18 bases. CDR1 and CDR2 (germline): SQVTM, ANQGSEA. CDR3 size: 15 residues. The CDR3 region has the DNA TGCAGCGTTCAAGGGGTAGAGGGGGGTTCCTACGAGCAGTACTTC. Translation: CSVQGVEGGSYEQYF.

By sample fraction, this clonotype is large. This rearrangement joins TRBV29-1 to TRBJ2-7, with TRBD1 matching 7 bases. Trimming removed 4 bases from V and 6 bases from J; junction bases left unmatched: 6. This CDR3 contains 12 residues. The germline V gene has CDR1 SQVTM and CDR2 ANQGSEA. CDR3 nucleotides: TGCAGCGTTGGGGGACAGCCGGGCGAGCAGTACTTC. Translation gives CSVGGQPGEQYF.

This clonotype occurred a few times. The chain has TRBV6-2 or TRBV6-3 and TRBJ2-4, with 9 positions matching TRBD1. This CDR3 has 18 amino acids. Unmatched junction bases numbered 10, after V lost 3 bases and J lost 1 base. The germline V gene encodes CDR1 MNHEY and CDR2 SVGEGT. The CDR3 sequence is CASSYHSRTGEAKNIQYF. As DNA, the CDR3 is TGTGCCAGCAGTTATCATTCAAGGACAGGGGAGGCCAAAAACATTCAGTACTTC.

About this clonotype: One end of the junction is discordant with germline, which a read error may explain. The rearrangement links TRBV4-1 to TRBJ2-3; D is possibly TRBD2 (5 bases). The CDR3 consists of 15 residues. Germline values: CDR1 MGHRA, CDR2 YSYEKL. This CDR3 is CASSQRVDSADTQYF. The DNA of the CDR3 is TGTGCCAGCAGCCAACGCGTAGATAGCGCAGATACGCAGTATTTT.

By sample share, this clonotype is medium-sized. V gene TRBV6-5 combines with J gene TRBJ1-2; D is undetermined. The CDR3 spans 13 residues. Trimming stripped 6 bases from V and 4 bases from J, with 12 bases between. CDR1 is MNHEY, CDR2 SVGAGI, per germline. CDR3 bases: TGTGCCAGCAGCCCCGGTTCCGCCTATGGCTACACCTTC. It translates to CASSPGSAYGYTF.

The chain employs TRBV11-1 and TRBJ2-2; 10 positions agree with TRBD2. The germline CDR1 and CDR2 sequences are SGHAT and FQDESV (reference sequence). The CDR3 extends over 17 amino acids. The V segment lost 1 base and the J segment 7 bases; nucleotides outside the gene matches: 9. Written as DNA, the CDR3 is TGTGCCAGCAGCTTAGACCCGACTAGCGGGCTAAACGGGGAGCTGTTTTTT. Protein sequence: CASSLDPTSGLNGELFF.

A word on this clonotype: This sequence may be a read error, since a much larger clone differs from it by one base. This chain joins TRBV27 and TRBJ1-5; D gene unclear. V was clipped by 4 bases and J by 1 base, with 8 bases between them. CDR3 size: 14 residues. Germline V gene sequence: CDR1 MNHEY, CDR2 SMNVEV (reference sequence). The CDR3 DNA sequence: TGTGCCAGCAGTTGTGAGGCGAGCAATCAGCCCCAGCATTTT. The encoded protein is CASSCEASNQPQHF.

V is TRBV7-9 and J is TRBJ2-5, with D possibly being TRBD2 (6 bases). V lost 3 bases and J 4 bases, leaving 33 bases between the germline ends. The germline CDR1 and CDR2 sequences are SEHNR and FQNEAQ (reference sequence). The CDR3 contains 21 residues. CDR3 protein: CASSFVLSTTERRETAETQYF. The CDR3 DNA follows: TGTGCCAGCAGCTTTGTCCTCTCCACTACAGAGCGGAGGGAGACCGCAGAGACCCAGTACTTC.

This clonotype was detected many times. The chain couples TRBV7-9 to TRBJ1-2; 7 bases align to TRBD1. Germline trimming cut 2 bases from V and 2 bases from J; bases unmatched to any gene: 5. There are 15 residues in the CDR3. Germline V CDR1 and CDR2: SEHNR, FQNEAQ (reference sequence). The CDR3 loop is CASSLWDSDNYGYTF. Here the CDR3 DNA reads TGTGCCAGCAGCTTATGGGACAGCGACAACTATGGCTACACCTTC.

This clonotype was seen a single time. This could be a read error, since a much larger clone is one nucleotide away. The V and J genes are TRBV5-1 and TRBJ2-7; no reliable D call. The J call may be mistaken, given a closer DNA end match to TRBJ2-1. The CDR3 has 14 amino acids. Germline CDR1 and CDR2: SGHRS and YFSETQ. DNA for the CDR3: TGCGCCAGCAGCTTGGAGCCAGTTGGGGATGAGCAGTTCTTC. Translating it yields CASSLEPVGDEQFF.

In DNA, the CDR3 is TGTGCCAGCAGCGAGACTAGCGGGGGCCGGAATACGCAGTATTTT. Residues: CASSETSGGRNTQYF. The rearrangement links TRBV6-4 to TRBJ2-3, with 12 bases lining up with TRBD2. This CDR3 contains 15 residues. Germline V gene data show CDR1 as MRHNA and CDR2 as SNTAGT. V shed 6 bases and J 7 bases; nucleotides not matched to a gene: 8.

This clonotype is categorized as medium-sized. The V gene is TRBV6-5, the J gene TRBJ2-1; 8 positions match TRBD2. After removal of 9 bases from V and 9 bases from J, the junction contained 7 bases not matched to a gene. The CDR3 totals 12 residues. Germline CDR1 MNHEY, CDR2 SVGAGI. The CDR3 sequence: CASKAGDGEQFF. CDR3 sequence (DNA): TGTGCCAGTAAAGCGGGAGATGGTGAGCAGTTCTTC.